This entry is about one TCR beta chain. Antigen: not known. Germline CDR1 is MDHEN and CDR2 is SYDVKM. The trim removed 0 bases at V and 0 bases at J, leaving 8 bases unmatched. The CDR3 sequence is 18 residues long. The data stem from a study of T cell responses to AZD1222 COVID-19 vaccine. On the study more broadly: Samples with a second dose at about 4 or about 12 weeks were pooled together.

Findings and limits, study-wide: With dominance at 160-218 and 743-854, vaccine-associated CD4 TCRs spanned spike. Reports indicate that nearly half of spike-specific TCRs are directed at unmutated variant regions. Clonal diversity may have been underestimated in mostly white British donors.

This table comes from immunoSEQ multiplex PCR, and its TCRdb copy is limited to in-frame clones, with some not included. The table records roughly 100,000 clones, roughly 90% of them present only once. The sample in question was peripheral blood, obtained on day 0 of AZD1222 vaccination. This TCR derives from an adult in good health. The genes are TRBV28 and TRBJ2-3; 8 positions match TRBD2. CDR3 sequence (DNA): TGTGCCAGCAGTTTATGGGTCGGCGGGGGGCAAAGCACAGATACGCAGTATTTT. This encodes CASSLWVGGGQSTDTQYF.